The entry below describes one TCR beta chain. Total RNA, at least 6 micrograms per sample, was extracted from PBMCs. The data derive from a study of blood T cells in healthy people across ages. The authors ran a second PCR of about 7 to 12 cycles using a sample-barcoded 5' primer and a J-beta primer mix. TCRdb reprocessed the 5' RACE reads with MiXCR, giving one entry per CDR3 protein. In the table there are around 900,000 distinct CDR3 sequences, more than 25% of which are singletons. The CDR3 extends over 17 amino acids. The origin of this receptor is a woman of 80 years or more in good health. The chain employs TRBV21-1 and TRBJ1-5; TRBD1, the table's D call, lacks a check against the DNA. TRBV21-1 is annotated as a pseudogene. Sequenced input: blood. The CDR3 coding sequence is TGTGCCAGCAGCAAAGCCCCCGTTGGACAGATCCATCAGCCCCAGCATTTT. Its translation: CASSKAPVGQIHQPQHF.